The 13 T cell receptor beta chains presented below share a single source sample, sequenced in a study of cytomegalovirus exposure and HLA in healthy donors. PCR primers comprised 60 Vbeta and 13 Jbeta primers. The protocol was immunoSEQ multiplex PCR, while the TCRdb copy is restricted to in-frame clones and leaves out a portion. This specimen shows some 120,000 clones; the ten leading clones hold more than 1%. Sequenced material: PBMCs. The receptors here all came from a man younger than 35 in good health and CMV-seronegative.

As DNA, the CDR3 is TGCGCCAGCAGCCCCTCGGGAACTAACTATGGCTACACCTTC. Its protein product is CASSPSGTNYGYTF. V usage is TRBV5-1 and J usage is TRBJ1-2; D unresolved. The germline V gene has CDR1 SGHRS and CDR2 YFSETQ. Trimming took 4 bases from V and 0 from J, leaving 10 bases between them. This CDR3 is 14 amino acids long.

The rearrangement uses TRBV10-3 and TRBJ2-1; 9 bases map to TRBD2. Trimming cost V 10 bases and J 7 bases; bases outside gene matches: 8. Germline V gene sequence: CDR1 ENHRY, CDR2 SYGVKD. CDR3 length: 13 amino acids. CDR3 sequence: CATLAGEQNEQFF. As DNA, the CDR3 is TGTGCCACCTTAGCGGGAGAACAGAATGAGCAGTTCTTC.

The rearrangement uses TRBV5-6 and TRBJ2-4, with D possibly matching TRBD1 (6 bases). V was pared by 3 bases and J by 10 bases, with 17 bases between. The length of the CDR3 is 14 residues. Germline assignment: CDR1 SGHDT and CDR2 YYEEEE. Written as DNA, the CDR3 is TGTGCCAGCAGCTCTAGACAGACAGGCCCTATTCAGTACTTC. Translated, it gives CASSSRQTGPIQYF.

The chain recombines TRBV6-5 with TRBJ1-1; weak D call: TRBD1 (6 bases). Germline V gene sequence: CDR1 MNHEY, CDR2 SVGAGI. Trimming cost V 6 bases and J 5 bases, with 13 bases left between them. The CDR3 has 13 residues. The CDR3 DNA reads as TGTGCCAGCAGACAGGGTTTAGTTACTGAAGCTTTCTTT. Protein: CASRQGLVTEAFF.

The chain recombines TRBV5-6 with TRBJ1-1, with no clear D. The ends were cut back, 0 bases at V and 0 bases at J, with 6 bases in the middle. Germline V gives CDR1 SGHDT, CDR2 YYEEEE. This CDR3 is 14 amino acids long. Here the CDR3 reads CASSLDSLNTEAFF. Here the CDR3 DNA reads TGTGCCAGCAGCTTGGACAGTTTGAACACTGAAGCTTTCTTT.

The chain joins TRBV11-2 to TRBJ1-1, with TRBD1 matching 12 bases. V dropped 5 bases and J dropped 6; count of bases not matched to a gene: 10. The CDR3 contains 16 residues. CDR1 is SGHAT and CDR2 is FQNNGV in the germline V gene. CDR3 DNA: TGTGCCAGCAGCCTATCCGGGACAGGGGGCGTCGCTGAAGCTTTCTTT. It translates to CASSLSGTGGVAEAFF.

The gene calls are TRBV18 and TRBJ1-5; the D is unclear. Germline CDR1 reads KGHSH; CDR2 reads LQKENI. This CDR3 spans 15 amino acids. Trimming pared 2 bases from V and 7 bases from J, leaving 15 bases between. For the CDR3, the DNA is TGTGCCAGCTCACCAAGGCCGGCCGCAGGACAGCCCCAGCATTTT. This encodes CASSPRPAAGQPQHF. The entire variable domain, with the rest obtained from reference TRBV18 and TRBJ1-5, is as follows: NAGVMQNPRHLVRRRGQEARLRCSPMKGHSHVYWYRQLPEEGLKFMVYLQKENIIDESGMPKERFSAEFPKEGPSILRIQQVVRGDSAAYFCASSPRPAAGQPQHFGDGTRLSIL.

The genes are TRBV30 and TRBJ1-2; a weak D match, TRBD1 (6 bases). V gave up 1 base and J gave up 5 bases, with 11 bases separating them. Germline V gene lookup returns CDR1 GTSNPN and CDR2 SVGIG (reference sequence). This CDR3 contains 13 residues. The CDR3 sequence: CAWSAGGPYGYTF. In DNA form, the CDR3 reads TGTGCCTGGAGTGCCGGGGGGCCGTATGGCTACACCTTC.

The chain links TRBV7-9 to TRBJ1-1; no clear D gene. CDR1 is SEHNR and CDR2 is FQNEAQ in the germline V gene (reference sequence). The CDR3 covers 13 residues. Trimming pared 5 bases from V and 0 bases from J, leaving 7 bases between. The CDR3 spells CASSADMNTEAFF. The CDR3 DNA reads TGTGCCAGCAGCGCCGACATGAACACTGAAGCTTTCTTT.

V gene TRBV28 combines with J gene TRBJ1-1; 7 nucleotides line up with TRBD1. The J segment lost 3 bases and the V segment lost 2 bases, leaving 0 bases of the junction unmatched. From germline, CDR1 is MDHEN and CDR2 SYDVKM. The CDR3 consists of 13 residues. The CDR3 protein is CASSLTGDTEAFF. CDR3 nucleotides: TGTGCCAGCAGTTTAACAGGGGACACTGAAGCTTTCTTT.

This chain joins TRBV28 and TRBJ2-1, with 9 positions matching TRBD2. CDR3 length: 16 amino acids. Germline V gene lookup returns CDR1 MDHEN and CDR2 SYDVKM. V shed 3 bases and J 7 bases; nucleotides not matched to a gene: 10. The chain's CDR3 is CASSFWLAGKWNEQFF. CDR3 DNA sequence: TGTGCCAGCAGTTTTTGGCTAGCGGGAAAATGGAATGAGCAGTTCTTC.

The V gene is TRBV18, the J gene TRBJ2-1, with 8 bases that match TRBD1. Germline CDR1 reads KGHSH; CDR2 reads LQKENI. The junction had 5 bases not matched to a gene; V was cut back by 3 bases and J by 7 bases. The CDR3 has 14 residues. CDR3 DNA: TGTGCCAGCTCACCCCGGGACAGGAGAAATGAGCAGTTCTTC. It specifies CASSPRDRRNEQFF. The whole variable domain, filled in from reference TRBV18 and TRBJ2-1, reads NAGVMQNPRHLVRRRGQEARLRCSPMKGHSHVYWYRQLPEEGLKFMVYLQKENIIDESGMPKERFSAEFPKEGPSILRIQQVVRGDSAAYFCASSPRDRRNEQFFGPGTRLTVL.

The chain uses TRBV6-1 and TRBJ1-5; D gene unclear. This CDR3 has 15 residues. Trimming took off 5 bases at V and 3 bases at J, with 14 bases between the two ends. Germline V lookup: CDR1 MNHNS, CDR2 SASEGT. The CDR3 is CASSSTRHPNQPQHF. The CDR3, as DNA: TGTGCCAGCAGTTCCACCCGACACCCCAATCAGCCCCAGCATTTT.